This is a list of T cell receptor beta chains from one sample in a study of beta chain features in type 1 diabetes. The method was immunoSEQ multiplex PCR; TCRdb's version includes in-frame clones alone and lacks a portion of them. Of around 300,000 clones in the sample, roughly 9.6% were seen once. The sequenced sample was naive CD4+ T cells from blood. These receptors all stem from a woman in her thirties in good health. The CDR3 runs from the conserved cysteine through the conserved F or W. A D gene is named only where the DNA matches it firmly. Not all rows give a size; the values are once, few, many and, for expanded clones, a class.

d_gene	v_gene	j_gene	abundance	CDR3aa	CDR3nt
.	TRBV25-1	TRBJ2-3	.	CASSEGIATTDTQYF	TGTGCCAGCAGTGAAGGTATAGCGACAACAGATACGCAGTATTTT
.	TRBV7-2	TRBJ2-3	.	CASSFRGGGGSGDTQYF	TGTGCCAGCAGCTTCCGGGGAGGAGGTGGCTCTGGGGATACGCAGTATTTT
TRBD2	TRBV7-2	TRBJ2-7	.	CASSLVGAGGHEQYF	TGTGCCAGCAGCTTAGTTGGAGCGGGAGGGCACGAGCAGTACTTC
.	TRBV5-1	TRBJ2-1	few	CASSPPSSYNEQFF	TGCGCCAGCAGCCCGCCCAGCTCCTACAATGAGCAGTTCTTC
.	TRBV27	TRBJ2-7	.	CASSTGHSATYEQYF	TGTGCCAGCAGTACCGGACACTCCGCCACTTACGAGCAGTACTTC
TRBD1	TRBV2	TRBJ1-2	few	CAGRSSEGADGYTF	TGTGCCGGCAGATCCTCCGAGGGGGCTGATGGCTACACCTTC
.	TRBV28	TRBJ1-2	.	CASSSGSPGGYTF	TGTGCCAGCAGTTCGGGATCTCCGGGGGGCTACACCTTC
TRBD1	TRBV28	TRBJ1-5	few	CASQRGRGSNQPQHF	TGTGCCAGTCAAAGAGGCAGGGGGAGCAATCAGCCCCAGCATTTT
.	TRBV7-3	TRBJ2-1	.	CASSPRDLLSYNEQFF	TGTGCCAGCAGCCCAAGGGACTTACTTTCCTACAATGAGCAGTTCTTC
.	TRBV7-6	TRBJ2-6	.	CASSKSTSSSGANVLTF	TGTGCCAGCAGCAAATCGACTAGTAGCTCTGGGGCCAACGTCCTGACTTTC
TRBD2	TRBV30	TRBJ2-5	.	CAWRASGAGMTQYF	TGTGCCTGGAGGGCTAGCGGAGCGGGGATGACCCAGTACTTC
TRBD1	TRBV14	TRBJ1-2	.	CASSQGTGLILSGYTF	TGTGCCAGCAGCCAAGGGACAGGGTTGATCCTGAGTGGCTACACCTTC
TRBD1	TRBV7-3	TRBJ2-5	few	CASSPSDRSGTQYF	TGTGCCAGCAGCCCTTCGGACAGGTCCGGGACCCAGTACTTC
TRBD2	TRBV7-8	TRBJ2-7	.	CASSPSGRAHEQYF	TGTGCCAGCAGCCCTAGCGGGAGGGCCCACGAGCAGTACTTC
TRBD1	TRBV7-2	TRBJ2-4	.	CASSGQALAKNIQYF	TGTGCCAGCAGTGGACAGGCCCTCGCCAAAAACATTCAGTACTTC
TRBD1	TRBV5-6	TRBJ2-7	few	CASSIRDRGPEQYF	TGTGCCAGCAGCATCCGGGACAGGGGTCCGGAGCAGTACTTC
.	TRBV27	TRBJ2-6	.	CASSARGTRYSGANVLTF	TGTGCCAGCAGTGCACGGGGGACCAGATACTCTGGGGCCAACGTCCTGACTTTC
TRBD1	TRBV7-2	TRBJ2-5	.	CASSGQGWQETQYF	TGTGCCAGCAGCGGACAGGGTTGGCAAGAGACCCAGTACTTC
TRBD2	TRBV27	TRBJ2-5	few	CASSLSSGSWETQYF	TGTGCCAGCAGTTTATCTAGCGGGAGTTGGGAGACCCAGTACTTC
.	TRBV5-4	TRBJ1-1	.	CASSLSQGMLEAFF	TGTGCCAGCAGCTTGTCTCAGGGGATGTTGGAAGCTTTCTTT
TRBD1	TRBV27	TRBJ1-1	.	CASSTRTGGRTEAFF	TGTGCCAGCAGTACCCGGACAGGGGGCAGGACTGAAGCTTTCTTT
TRBD2	TRBV5-4	TRBJ2-7	.	CASSSSGRANYEQYF	TGTGCCAGCAGCTCGAGCGGGAGGGCCAACTACGAGCAGTACTTC
.	TRBV5-8	TRBJ2-7	few	CASSLARGGTYEQYF	TGTGCCAGCAGCTTGGCCAGGGGAGGGACCTACGAGCAGTACTTC
.	TRBV5-4	TRBJ2-6	.	CASSLNGRGVGANVLTF	TGTGCCAGCAGCTTGAATGGCAGGGGGGTAGGGGCCAACGTCCTGACTTTC
TRBD2	TRBV19	TRBJ2-1	few	CASSPGTSGSNEQFF	TGTGCCAGTAGTCCCGGGACTAGCGGGAGTAATGAGCAGTTCTTC
.	TRBV7-2	TRBJ1-5	.	CASSFHSNQPQHF	TGTGCCAGCAGCTTCCATAGCAATCAGCCCCAGCATTTT
TRBD1	TRBV28	TRBJ1-1	.	CASSTVQGPGTEAFF	TGTGCCAGCAGTACAGTACAGGGGCCAGGCACTGAAGCTTTCTTT
TRBD1	TRBV6-4	TRBJ1-1	.	CASSVTGDDTEAFF	TGTGCCAGCAGCGTGACAGGGGATGACACTGAAGCTTTCTTT
.	TRBV7-2	TRBJ1-2	few	CASSLANEANGYTF	TGTGCCAGCAGCTTAGCCAATGAAGCTAATGGCTACACCTTC